Given below is one TCR beta chain in context. The clone's antigen remains unknown. One junction end disagrees with the germline gene, perhaps due to a read error. Looking up the germline V gene yields CDR1 KGHSH and CDR2 LQKENI. CDR3 length: 17 amino acids, cysteine to phenylalanine. Here the CDR3 DNA is all that survives: 51 bases in frame from base 1. The data originate from a study of a mutant IDH1 vaccine in newly diagnosed glioma (dated by TCRdb to the early 2020s). Study-level background: Of the approximately 30 treated patients, approximately 60% were male and roughly 40% were female, and a mean age of roughly 40 years was recorded. Peripheral blood was drawn at six visits: V03 (baseline), V05, V07, V10, V12 and V13. For exploratory analyses, longitudinal TCRB deep sequencing was carried out in around 24 treated patients wherever samples were available. Prior to enrollment, standard therapy consisting of radiotherapy alone, temozolomide alone, or radiochemotherapy with temozolomide had been administered to patients, with the combination being received by most patients. Summary of the overall study and its limitations: It was noted by the authors that analyses of patient blood samples could not be reproduced owing to sample limitations. Changes in the top peripheral T cell clonotypes picked up by TCRB sequencing did not appear to be linked to pseudoprogression. Across multiple MHC alleles, vaccine-induced immune responses were seen in more than 80% of patients. PBMC samples for TCRB deep sequencing were selected based on availability.

The library was prepared using the immunoSEQ multiplex PCR assay. Rearranged TCR beta chain sequences were amplified with the hsTCRB Kit following the manufacturer's protocol. An Illumina MiSeq was used to sequence the TCRB libraries. As for the original processing: Demultiplexing, trimming and gene mapping were performed with the kit vendor's proprietary platform. The table comes from immuneACCESS by way of TCRdb, which keeps in-frame sequences with V and J called. Part of the clones is missing from these tables; in studies checked, under half for an unresolved V gene and the rest for unknown reasons. Clone size and the V and J calls come from that table; the DNA yielded D and trimming. In all, the sample holds some 87,000 clones, and around four fifths of those were seen once. Clones ranked in the top ten supply 7.5% of the sample. Interpreted using the paper, the time point label stands for: baseline, week 1 (first vaccination visit). This specimen's treatment or condition label, per the study, means: pre-vaccination baseline after standard-of-care therapy. All donors had newly diagnosed IDH1-mutant astrocytomas of WHO grade 3 or 4 that showed loss of nuclear ATRX. The samples were drawn from NOA16, a multicentre, single-arm, open-label phase I trial in Germany that tested a mutant IDH1 peptide vaccine in humans for the first time. For immunogenicity testing, the blood drawn at visit V03 was used as the baseline sample. Genomic DNA for TCRB sequencing was extracted from EDTA blood using the DNeasy Blood and Tissue Kit.

In this chain, TRBV18 is recombined with TRBJ1-2; 6 matching bases give a weak D call of TRBD1. The source material was PBMCs, sampled from a glioma patient treated with radiotherapy, temozolomide or both. This TCR came from a middle-aged man with glioma. The CDR3 is CASSPPGAHLGYYGYTF. The nucleotide sequence reads TGTGCCAGCTCCCCACCAGGGGCACACCTGGGCTACTATGGCTACACCTTC.